These 32 T cell receptor beta chains originate from one sample sequenced in a study of beta chain features in type 1 diabetes. Regarding the study as a whole: Researchers report that Type 1 diabetes patients had moderately but significantly shorter TCRB CDR3s across all four CD4+ subsets.

Their cognate antigens are unknown. The authors reverse transcribed all of the isolated RNA, so sequencing captured expressed TCRB transcripts. Measured with immunoSEQ multiplex PCR; TCRdb has only the in-frame clones, and not every one. Of approximately 730,000 clones detected, roughly 13% appear once; the ten largest clones hold less than 0.025%. Material: naive CD4+ T cells from blood. Receptors originate from a young man with type 1 diabetes.

This clone was seen a handful of times. The rearrangement joins TRBV6-1 to TRBJ1-5, with D perhaps matching TRBD1 (6 bases). Germline lookup yields CDR1 MNHNS and CDR2 SASEGT. CDR3 length: 15 amino acids. The V gene lost 7 bases and the J gene lost 0 bases, with 13 bases spanning the gap. Here the CDR3 reads CASIPEGVSNQPQHF. The CDR3, as DNA: TGTGCCAGCATTCCCGAGGGGGTTAGCAATCAGCCCCAGCATTTT.

This clone was counted only a few times. The chain combines TRBV28 with TRBJ2-7, with 10 bases identical to TRBD1. Trimming took 5 bases from V and 5 from J; bases not matched to a gene: 9. Germline loops: CDR1 MDHEN, CDR2 SYDVKM. The CDR3 spans 15 residues. CDR3 loop: CASSGGQGVAHEQYF. CDR3 in DNA: TGTGCCAGCAGTGGAGGACAGGGGGTTGCTCACGAGCAGTACTTC. Combining the CDR3 with reference TRBV28 and TRBJ2-7 gives the whole variable domain DVKVTQSSRYLVKRTGEKVFLECVQDMDHENMFWYRQDPGLGLRLIYFSYDVKMKEKGDIPEGYSVSREKKERFSLILESASTNQTSMYLCASSGGQGVAHEQYFGPGTRLTVT.

A few counts support this clone. V and J are TRBV23-1 and TRBJ2-2; D is uncertain. TRBV23-1 qualifies as an ORF whose function is uncertain. The CDR3 sequence is 13 residues long. Trimming stripped 4 bases from V and 7 bases from J, with 10 bases between. The CDR3, as DNA: TGCGCCAGCAGTCTAGGTGGGATCGGGGAGCTGTTTTTT. Translated: CASSLGGIGELFF.

This chain links TRBV5-1 with TRBJ1-5; D is ambiguous. The CDR3 sequence is 14 residues long. Trimming removed 0 bases from V and 6 bases from J, with 10 bases in between. CDR1 and CDR2 from the germline V gene are SGHRS and YFSETQ. CDR3 residues: CASSLGWEGQPQHF. CDR3 sequence (DNA): TGCGCCAGCAGCTTGGGGTGGGAAGGTCAGCCCCAGCATTTT.

The chain joins TRBV7-2 to TRBJ2-3; 9 bases fit TRBD2. The J segment lost 2 bases and the V segment lost 4 bases, leaving 4 bases of the junction unmatched. The CDR3 has 15 amino acids. Germline V gene data show CDR1 as SGHTA and CDR2 as FQGNSA. CDR3 coding DNA: TGTGCCAGCAGCTCCCTAGCGGGGATCACAGATACGCAGTATTTT. Protein sequence: CASSSLAGITDTQYF.

V and J are TRBV30 and TRBJ1-6; D is unresolved. Per germline, CDR1 GTSNPN and CDR2 SVGIG (reference sequence). With 8 bases removed from V and 1 base from J, the gap between germline ends came to 12 bases. The CDR3 consists of 14 residues. The CDR3 bases are TGTGCCCGTACGGGGAAGTCCTATAATTCACCCCTCCACTTT. Amino acid sequence: CARTGKSYNSPLHF.

The chain couples TRBV19 to TRBJ1-1; 7 positions match TRBD1. Germline CDR1 and CDR2: LNHDA and SQIVND (reference sequence). V gave up 7 bases and J gave up 1 base; unmatched junction bases: 6. CDR3 length: 14 amino acids. The CDR3 reads CASTPGQQNTEAFF. The CDR3 coding sequence is TGTGCCAGTACCCCGGGACAGCAGAACACTGAAGCTTTCTTT. Together with reference TRBV19 and TRBJ1-1, the CDR3 gives the full variable domain: DGGITQSPKYLFRKEGQNVTLSCEQNLNHDAMYWYRQDPGQGLRLIYYSQIVNDFQKGDIAEGYSVSREKKESFPLTVTSAQKNPTAFYLCASTPGQQNTEAFFGQGTRLTVV.

The J gene is TRBJ1-2, the V gene TRBV15, with a possible D match to TRBD1 (6 bases). V was pared by 8 bases and J by 6 bases, with 22 bases between. The CDR3 loop spans 15 amino acids. Germline V gene data show CDR1 as LNHNV and CDR2 as YYDKDF (reference sequence). The CDR3 here is CATGLQGIGRDGYTF. The CDR3 coding sequence is TGTGCCACCGGGCTACAGGGTATAGGGAGGGATGGCTACACCTTC.

This clone showed up just a few times. The chain employs TRBV7-9 and TRBJ1-3, with D unclear. Trimming stripped 3 bases from V and 2 bases from J, with 5 bases between. Germline V gives CDR1 SEHNR, CDR2 FQNEAQ (reference sequence). The CDR3 loop spans 13 amino acids. CDR3 sequence reads: CASSFPAGNTIYF. The CDR3 nucleotides read TGTGCCAGCAGCTTCCCTGCTGGAAACACCATATATTTT.

The chain carries TRBV6-1 and TRBJ2-3; perhaps TRBD2 as D (6 bases). This CDR3 has 16 amino acids. The V end lost 1 base, the J end lost 2 bases, and 13 bases lay between the germline ends. The germline V gene has CDR1 MNHNS and CDR2 SASEGT. CDR3 DNA sequence: TGTGCCAGCAGTGAAGGCCCCCGGGGGTTCACAGATACGCAGTATTTT. It yields the protein CASSEGPRGFTDTQYF.

This clone was picked up a small number of times. The chain combines TRBV13 with TRBJ2-3, with 8 bases matching TRBD2. The trim removed 2 bases at V and 0 bases at J, leaving 10 bases unmatched. Germline lookup yields CDR1 PRHDT and CDR2 FYEKMQ (reference sequence). This CDR3 is built from 18 residues. CDR3 DNA sequence: TGTGCCAGCAGCTTACTACCGGGGGGGTATTTTAGCACAGATACGCAGTATTTT. The encoded protein is CASSLLPGGYFSTDTQYF. The full variable domain, rest sourced from reference TRBV13 and TRBJ2-3, is AAGVIQSPRHLIKEKRETATLKCYPIPRHDTVYWYQQGPGQDPQFLISFYEKMQSDKGSIPDRFSAQQFSDYHSELNMSSLELGDSALYFCASSLLPGGYFSTDTQYFGPGTRLTVL.

The chain links TRBV6-1 to TRBJ1-2; the match to TRBD1 covers 8 bases. The germline V gene encodes CDR1 MNHNS and CDR2 SASEGT. J lost 4 bases, V lost 1 base, and 2 bases had no gene match. The CDR3 consists of 14 residues. The chain's CDR3 is CASSEGGQVYGYTF. In DNA, the CDR3 is TGTGCCAGCAGTGAAGGGGGACAGGTCTATGGCTACACCTTC.

This clone showed up just a few times. The CDR3 coding sequence is TGTGCCAGCAGTGAATTTGCGGGGAGTGCCACAGATACGCAGTATTTT. Residues: CASSEFAGSATDTQYF. This chain links TRBV25-1 with TRBJ2-3, with a weak D call TRBD2 (6 bases). Germline assignment: CDR1 MGHDK and CDR2 SYGVNS. The ends were cut back, 1 base at V and 2 bases at J, with 13 bases in the middle. This CDR3 is built from 16 residues.

This clone turned up a few times. The rearrangement joins TRBV4-2 to TRBJ2-7, with D maybe TRBD1 (5 bases). This CDR3 spans 15 amino acids. Trimming removed 0 bases from V and 2 bases from J, with 11 bases in between. Per the germline V gene, CDR1 is LGHNA and CDR2 is YNFKEQ. The CDR3 nucleotides read TGTGCCAGCAGCCAAGATGGGGCAGGGACCTACGAGCAGTACTTC. It encodes CASSQDGAGTYEQYF.

The genes are TRBV4-1 and TRBJ2-2, with 7 bases matching TRBD1. Germline V gene data show CDR1 as MGHRA and CDR2 as YSYEKL. Trimming cost V 4 bases and J 4 bases; bases outside gene matches: 3. CDR3 size: 14 residues. The CDR3 loop is CASSRGTATGELFF. In nucleotides, the CDR3 is TGCGCCAGCAGCCGAGGGACAGCCACCGGGGAGCTGTTTTTT.

The V and J genes are TRBV28 and TRBJ1-4; no reliable D call. The CDR3 is 12 residues long. With 0 bases removed from V and 8 bases from J, the gap between germline ends came to 4 bases. CDR1 MDHEN and CDR2 SYDVKM come from the germline V gene. CDR3 sequence reads: CASSLWQEKLFF. CDR3 sequence (DNA): TGTGCCAGCAGTTTATGGCAGGAAAAACTGTTTTTT.

This sequence joins TRBV4-1 and TRBJ1-2; 10 bases match TRBD1. Germline V gives CDR1 MGHRA, CDR2 YSYEKL. Germline trimming cut 4 bases from V and 0 bases from J; bases unmatched to any gene: 2. This CDR3 is 15 amino acids long. CDR3 amino acids: CASSLGQGANYGYTF. The CDR3 DNA reads as TGCGCCAGCAGCCTTGGACAGGGGGCTAACTATGGCTACACCTTC.

The V and J genes are TRBV30 and TRBJ2-7; 8 bases fit TRBD1. This CDR3 spans 14 amino acids. V lost 1 base and J lost 4; bases outside the gene matches: 6. The V gene's germline CDR1 is GTSNPN and CDR2 SVGIG (reference sequence). The CDR3 loop is CAWSADRARYEQYF. Written as DNA, the CDR3 is TGTGCCTGGAGTGCGGACAGGGCTAGGTACGAGCAGTACTTC.

This chain joins TRBV4-2 and TRBJ2-5; 7 bases match TRBD2. CDR1 and CDR2 from the germline V gene are LGHNA and YNFKEQ. Trimming at V came to 1 base and at J to 5 bases, leaving 4 bases not matched to a gene. CDR3 length equals 14 residues. CDR3 sequence reads: CASSQASGVETQYF. As DNA, the CDR3 is TGTGCCAGCAGCCAAGCCAGCGGGGTGGAGACCCAGTACTTC.

This clone has more than one count but fewer than ten. The V and J genes are TRBV7-8 and TRBJ2-3, with unresolved D. The CDR3 length is 13 residues. V lost 3 bases, J lost 4 bases, and 8 bases lay in between. CDR1 SGHVS and CDR2 FQNEAQ come from the germline V gene. The CDR3 sequence: CASSFVGADTQYF. In DNA form, the CDR3 reads TGTGCCAGCAGCTTTGTGGGCGCAGATACGCAGTATTTT.

This clone has more than one count but fewer than ten. The rearrangement links TRBV7-9 to TRBJ1-2; D unresolved. Between the trimmed V and J ends, which lost 2 bases and 4 bases, there was a span of 5 bases. This CDR3 contains 12 residues. Germline V CDR1 and CDR2: SEHNR, FQNEAQ (reference sequence). CDR3 nucleotide sequence: TGTGCCAGCAGCTTATCTGGCTATGGCTACACCTTC. Translated: CASSLSGYGYTF.

V usage is TRBV7-9 and J usage is TRBJ2-2; tentative D call: TRBD2 (6 bases). The CDR3 sequence is 14 residues long. The germline CDR1 and CDR2 sequences are SEHNR and FQNEAQ (reference sequence). The V gene lost 1 base and the J gene lost 6 bases, with 9 bases spanning the gap. The CDR3 loop is CASSLVGEAGELFF. The CDR3 region has the DNA TGTGCCAGCAGCTTAGTCGGGGAGGCCGGGGAGCTGTTTTTT.

The J gene is TRBJ2-7, the V gene TRBV5-1; 7 nucleotides match TRBD1. With 6 bases clipped from V and 0 bases from J, the junction kept 9 bases outside the gene matches. This CDR3 comprises 15 residues. Germline V gives CDR1 SGHRS, CDR2 YFSETQ. The CDR3 bases are TGCGCCAGCAACCGGGACAGATCATACTCCTACGAGCAGTACTTC. Translating it yields CASNRDRSYSYEQYF. The full variable domain, rest sourced from reference TRBV5-1 and TRBJ2-7, is KAGVTQTPRYLIKTRGQQVTLSCSPISGHRSVSWYQQTPGQGLQFLFEYFSETQRNKGNFPGRFSGRQFSNSRSEMNVSTLELGDSALYLCASNRDRSYSYEQYFGPGTRLTVT.

The chain employs TRBV9 and TRBJ2-7; 10 bases are a match to TRBD2. The trim removed 0 bases at V and 5 bases at J, leaving 2 bases unmatched. The CDR3 extends over 14 amino acids. Germline V lookup: CDR1 SGDLS, CDR2 YYNGEE. CDR3 loop: CASSVGLAGDEQYF. In DNA, the CDR3 is TGTGCCAGCAGCGTAGGCCTAGCGGGGGACGAGCAGTACTTC.

This clone was seen only a few times. The chain links TRBV7-9 to TRBJ1-6; D unresolved. The length of the CDR3 is 14 residues. Germline-derived CDR1 and CDR2 are SEHNR and FQNEAQ (reference sequence). Trimming left V 11 bases short and J 6 bases short, with 17 bases between. Here the CDR3 DNA reads TGTGCCGTAACCTTGATGGGATTTAATTCACCCCTCCACTTT. This codes for CAVTLMGFNSPLHF.

This chain uses TRBV4-2 with TRBJ1-2; D perhaps matches TRBD1 (6 bases). The CDR3 contains 17 residues. Trimming took 0 bases from V and 4 from J, leaving 18 bases between them. CDR1 LGHNA and CDR2 YNFKEQ come from the germline V gene. CDR3 region: CASSQELLRTAVYGYTF. The CDR3 DNA sequence: TGTGCCAGCAGCCAAGAGTTACTTCGGACAGCCGTCTATGGCTACACCTTC.

In this sample, this clone turned up a few times. The chain joins TRBV6-5 to TRBJ2-7; D is uncertain. The CDR3 spans 15 residues. Germline CDR1 is MNHEY and CDR2 is SVGAGI. The V and J ends lost 8 bases and 4 bases respectively, with 21 bases between them. CDR3 loop: CASAPGSWPKYEQYF. The CDR3 coding sequence is TGTGCCAGCGCTCCCGGGTCGTGGCCAAAGTACGAGCAGTACTTC.

This clone was found a few times. The chain recombines TRBV29-1 with TRBJ2-3; 12 nucleotides agree with TRBD2. The length of the CDR3 is 13 residues. V lost 8 bases, J lost 6 bases, and 6 bases stayed unmatched. CDR1 SQVTM and CDR2 ANQGSEA come from the germline V gene. Here the CDR3 DNA reads TGCAGCCGGACTAGCGGGGAGGCCGATACGCAGTATTTT. It is translated as CSRTSGEADTQYF.

V gene TRBV4-1 combines with J gene TRBJ1-5, with D possibly matching TRBD1 (6 bases). V lost 3 bases and J lost 5, with 20 bases in between. This CDR3 region has 17 residues. The germline V gene has CDR1 MGHRA and CDR2 YSYEKL. Written as DNA, the CDR3 is TGCGCCAGCAGCCATCCCCATAACAGGGACTCTTATCAGCCCCAGCATTTT. Translated: CASSHPHNRDSYQPQHF.

This clone was counted only a few times. This chain uses TRBV7-8 with TRBJ1-1; D gene uncertain. In germline, CDR1 is SGHVS, CDR2 FQNEAQ. This CDR3 contains 12 residues. V was pared by 3 bases and J by 11 bases, with 13 bases between. This CDR3 reads CASSFGSSGAFF. CDR3 DNA sequence: TGTGCCAGCAGCTTCGGGTCTTCTGGGGCTTTCTTT.

The chain uses TRBV15 and TRBJ1-5; D call uncertain. The CDR3 is made up of 14 amino acids. V gave up 5 bases and J gave up 3 bases, with 11 bases separating them. Germline CDR1 reads LNHNV; CDR2 reads YYDKDF (reference sequence). CDR3 bases: TGTGCCACCAGCGCTAGACCCGTCAATCAGCCCCAGCATTTT. Translation gives CATSARPVNQPQHF.

The rearrangement joins TRBV25-1 to TRBJ2-7; 8 positions agree with TRBD1. This CDR3 spans 14 amino acids. The germline V gene encodes CDR1 MGHDK and CDR2 SYGVNS. The ends lost 4 bases at V and 2 bases at J; junction bases unmatched: 4. CDR3 sequence: CASSAGQGAYEQYF. DNA for the CDR3: TGTGCCAGCAGTGCAGGACAGGGAGCCTACGAGCAGTACTTC.